One and the same sample provided the 21 T cell receptor beta chains below, sequenced in a study of shared clonotypes between healthy human individuals. Using immunoSEQ multiplex PCR, the repertoire was profiled, and TCRdb retains in-frame clones only, with some absent. The sample holds roughly 2.5 million clones, 85% to 95% seen once. The sample consisted of naive CD4+ T cells sorted from blood. The sample's subset: CD45RA+ positively selected. These receptors all stem from a man younger than 35 in good health.

A single count supports this clone. The chain employs TRBV19 and TRBJ1-6; D remains ambiguous. This CDR3 region has 14 residues. The V gene's germline CDR1 is LNHDA and CDR2 SQIVND (reference sequence). V gave up 5 bases and J gave up 8 bases, with 13 bases separating them. The CDR3 DNA reads as TGTGCCAGTAGTGCGGACGGGGATCATTCACCCCTCCACTTT. Translation: CASSADGDHSPLHF. Full variable domain (rest looked up from reference TRBV19 and TRBJ1-6): DGGITQSPKYLFRKEGQNVTLSCEQNLNHDAMYWYRQDPGQGLRLIYYSQIVNDFQKGDIAEGYSVSREKKESFPLTVTSAQKNPTAFYLCASSADGDHSPLHFGNGTRLTVT.

The V gene is TRBV2, the J gene TRBJ1-1, with D uncertain. CDR3 size: 14 residues. V dropped 7 bases and J dropped 0 bases, with 12 bases sitting between them. CDR1 and CDR2 from the germline V gene are SNHLY and FYNNEI. The CDR3: CASKNPSLNTEAFF. The CDR3 bases are TGTGCCAGCAAGAATCCTTCCCTGAACACTGAAGCTTTCTTT.

For this clone: The sample contains more than one DNA sequence encoding this CDR3. This chain joins TRBV10-3 and TRBJ2-3; D gene unclear. The CDR3 consists of 12 residues. The V end was cut by 1 base, the J end by 3 bases, with 2 bases between. Looked up from germline, CDR1 is ENHRY and CDR2 is SYGVKD. CDR3 nucleotide sequence: TGTGCCATCAGTGAGTTTACAGATACGCAGTATTTT. Encoded protein: CAISEFTDTQYF.

V and J are TRBV5-1 and TRBJ1-4; 9 bases align to TRBD1. The ends lost 0 bases at V and 7 bases at J; junction bases unmatched: 4. The CDR3 covers 15 residues. The germline CDR1 and CDR2 sequences are SGHRS and YFSETQ. The CDR3 spells CASSLDGTGIEKLFF. As DNA, the CDR3 is TGCGCCAGCAGCTTGGATGGGACAGGGATTGAAAAACTGTTTTTT.

This clone was counted a single time. The chain is built from TRBV18 and TRBJ1-1; possible D gene TRBD1, 5 bases. CDR1 and CDR2 (germline): KGHSH, LQKENI. V lost 2 bases and J 3 bases, leaving 16 bases between the germline ends. CDR3 length: 16 amino acids. CDR3 protein: CASSPGGSVLDTEAFF. As DNA, the CDR3 is TGTGCCAGCTCACCAGGGGGGTCGGTTTTGGACACTGAAGCTTTCTTT.

V is TRBV28 and J is TRBJ2-5, with 9 bases that match TRBD1. The germline gives CDR1 MDHEN, CDR2 SYDVKM. V lost 3 bases to trimming and J lost 9 bases; unmatched junction nucleotides: 8. The CDR3 totals 14 residues. CDR3 nucleotide sequence: TGTGCCAGCAGTTTTGGGGACAGGGAAGGGGCCCAGTACTTC. It codes for CASSFGDREGAQYF.

This clone showed up just a few times. This chain links TRBV4-3 with TRBJ1-5, with TRBD1 matching 7 bases. CDR1 is LGHNA, CDR2 YSLEER, per germline. The CDR3 runs 16 residues. The ends lost 3 bases at V and 0 bases at J; junction bases unmatched: 5. The CDR3 DNA is TGCGCCAGCAGCCAGGCCAGGGGGGATAGCAATCAGCCCCAGCATTTT. Its translation: CASSQARGDSNQPQHF.

The chain has TRBV18 and TRBJ2-3, with 7 bases that match TRBD1. Germline lookup yields CDR1 KGHSH and CDR2 LQKENI. The CDR3 totals 16 residues. Trimming cost V 2 bases and J 1 base; bases outside gene matches: 6. CDR3: CASSPVVGGGTDTQYF. The CDR3 DNA reads as TGTGCCAGCTCACCAGTGGTAGGGGGCGGCACAGATACGCAGTATTTT.

This rearrangement joins TRBV5-1 to TRBJ1-5; 11 nucleotides line up with TRBD1. The junction had 5 bases not matched to a gene; V was cut back by 4 bases and J by 2 bases. The CDR3 sequence is 16 residues long. Germline CDR1 is SGHRS and CDR2 is YFSETQ. Here the CDR3 reads CASSPGTGGGNQPQHF. In DNA, the CDR3 is TGCGCCAGCAGCCCGGGGACAGGGGGTGGCAATCAGCCCCAGCATTTT.

J is TRBJ1-4 and V is TRBV7-8; D remains ambiguous. Germline CDR1 SGHVS, CDR2 FQNEAQ. The ends were cut back, 2 bases at V and 8 bases at J, with 12 bases in the middle. CDR3 size: 14 residues. CDR3 DNA sequence: TGTGCCAGCAGCTTAAGGGAGGGTCGCGAAAAACTGTTTTTT. This codes for CASSLREGREKLFF.

The chain recombines TRBV27 with TRBJ1-6; TRBD1 aligns across 11 bases. This CDR3 spans 16 amino acids. Germline lookup yields CDR1 MNHEY and CDR2 SMNVEV (reference sequence). With V trimmed by 5 bases and J by 9 bases, 9 bases remained unmatched. The CDR3 reads CASSQATGTGGSPLHF. The CDR3 DNA follows: TGTGCCAGCAGTCAGGCCACCGGGACAGGGGGTTCACCCCTCCACTTT.

This chain joins TRBV6-1 and TRBJ2-7, with D possibly TRBD1 on 6 matching bases. This CDR3 comprises 16 residues. The germline V and J ends were trimmed by 2 bases and 2 bases, with 16 bases remaining between them. Germline assignment: CDR1 MNHNS and CDR2 SASEGT. The CDR3 spells CASSEWGQGRPYEQYF. DNA for the CDR3: TGTGCCAGCAGTGAATGGGGGCAGGGGCGTCCCTACGAGCAGTACTTC.

A note on this clone: Other DNA sequences in the sample encode the same CDR3. The chain couples TRBV28 to TRBJ1-2; tentatively, D is TRBD1 (5 bases). V was pared by 3 bases and J by 6 bases, with 11 bases between. The CDR3 sequence is 13 residues long. Germline CDR1 MDHEN, CDR2 SYDVKM. The CDR3, as DNA: TGTGCCAGCAGTTTTGGTCAGGGAAATGGCTACACCTTC. It codes for CASSFGQGNGYTF.

CDR3 sequence reads: CASSLALARYNEQFF. Here the CDR3 DNA reads TGTGCCAGCAGCTTAGCACTAGCGCGTTACAATGAGCAGTTCTTC. The chain employs TRBV7-2 and TRBJ2-1, with 7 bases aligning to TRBD2. This CDR3 spans 15 amino acids. Trimming removed 0 bases from V and 4 bases from J; junction bases left unmatched: 3. The germline V gene encodes CDR1 SGHTA and CDR2 FQGNSA.

This chain uses TRBV11-2 with TRBJ2-7; the match to TRBD1 covers 9 bases. Germline V CDR1 and CDR2: SGHAT, FQNNGV. V dropped 4 bases and J dropped 4; count of bases not matched to a gene: 11. This CDR3 is built from 16 residues. The CDR3 DNA sequence: TGTGCCAGCAGCTCCCTGTACAGGGGGCTCAGTTACGAGCAGTACTTC. It is translated as CASSSLYRGLSYEQYF.

The V gene is TRBV6-5, the J gene TRBJ1-4, with D unresolved. This CDR3 spans 14 amino acids. Germline assignment: CDR1 MNHEY and CDR2 SVGAGI. V was cut by 0 bases and J by 8 bases, with 10 bases left in between. In nucleotides, the CDR3 is TGTGCCAGCAGTTACTCTAACAGTGGCGAAAAACTGTTTTTT. Translating it yields CASSYSNSGEKLFF.

A few counts support this clone. This chain links TRBV30 with TRBJ1-5; D possibly corresponds to TRBD1 (6 bases). Germline V gives CDR1 GTSNPN, CDR2 SVGIG (reference sequence). V lost 4 bases and J lost 4, with 11 bases in between. This CDR3 region has 13 residues. The CDR3, as DNA: TGTGCCTGGACAGGACAGCTTAATCAGCCCCAGCATTTT. Encoded protein: CAWTGQLNQPQHF.

The V gene is TRBV27, the J gene TRBJ2-5; 7 bases are shared with TRBD2. The junction had 11 bases not matched to a gene; V was cut back by 5 bases and J by 11 bases. Germline lookup yields CDR1 MNHEY and CDR2 SMNVEV (reference sequence). This CDR3 has 13 amino acids. Here the CDR3 reads CASSTGLGREQYF. Written as DNA, the CDR3 is TGTGCCAGCAGTACTGGACTGGGGAGGGAGCAGTACTTC.

This chain uses TRBV5-1 with TRBJ1-2, with 9 positions matching TRBD1. The V gene's germline CDR1 is SGHRS and CDR2 YFSETQ. The CDR3 covers 15 residues. Unmatched junction bases numbered 4, after V lost 2 bases and J lost 2 bases. CDR3 in amino acids: CASSFTGGANYGYTF. The CDR3 DNA is TGCGCCAGCAGCTTTACAGGGGGCGCAAACTATGGCTACACCTTC.

This chain joins TRBV19 and TRBJ2-5; the match to TRBD2 covers 10 bases. CDR3 length: 16 amino acids. Germline CDR1 and CDR2: LNHDA and SQIVND (reference sequence). Trimming took 2 bases from V and 2 from J; bases not matched to a gene: 5. CDR3 sequence: CASSILAGAIQETQYF. The DNA of the CDR3 is TGTGCCAGTAGTATACTAGCGGGGGCTATACAAGAGACCCAGTACTTC.

As concerns this clone: The sample carries other DNA sequences with the same CDR3. The CDR3 sequence: CASSPPGQNTQYF. The CDR3 bases are TGTGCCAGCTCACCACCGGGACAAAATACGCAGTATTTT. This sequence joins TRBV18 and TRBJ2-3, with D possibly TRBD1 on 6 matching bases. The germline V gene encodes CDR1 KGHSH and CDR2 LQKENI. This CDR3 has 13 residues. V lost 0 bases to trimming and J lost 7 bases, with 8 bases between them.